One and the same sample provided the 5 T cell receptor beta chains below, sequenced in a study of blood T cell repertoires in COVID-19. Data came from immunoSEQ multiplex PCR; TCRdb stores just in-frame clones and leaves some out. This sample has nearly 350,000 clones; roughly 84% occur once, and the top ten carry approximately 0.93%. The sequenced material came from PBMCs or T cells enriched from blood (not recorded which). These receptors were taken from a woman in her 30s who had recovered from COVID-19.

This clone was found once. The V call is TRBV5-4, the J call TRBJ2-5; TRBD2 might be the D (7 bases). This CDR3 has 14 residues. Trimming left V 0 bases short and J 4 bases short, with 10 bases between. Looked up from germline, CDR1 is SGHNT and CDR2 is YYREEE (reference sequence). This CDR3 reads CASSLGGGRETQYF. The CDR3 region has the DNA TGTGCCAGCAGCTTGGGGGGGGGCCGAGAGACCCAGTACTTC.

V gene TRBV7-9 combines with J gene TRBJ1-2; the match to TRBD1 covers 7 bases. This CDR3 is built from 17 residues. In germline, CDR1 is SEHNR, CDR2 FQNEAQ (reference sequence). V was clipped by 4 bases and J by 2 bases; unmatched bases: 13. CDR3 loop: CASSSSPGTALNYGYTF. CDR3 nucleotides: TGTGCCAGCAGCTCCTCCCCCGGGACAGCCTTGAACTATGGCTACACCTTC. Variable domain in full (rest from reference TRBV7-9 and TRBJ1-2): DTGVSQNPRHKITKRGQNVTFRCDPISEHNRLYWYRQTLGQGPEFLTYFQNEAQLEKSRLLSDRFSAERPKGSFSTLEIQRTEQGDSAMYLCASSSSPGTALNYGYTFGSGTRLTVV.

This chain joins TRBV5-4 and TRBJ1-1; maybe TRBD1 (5 bases). V was shortened by 7 bases and J by 2 bases, with 12 bases between the two germline ends. This CDR3 region has 13 residues. Per the germline V gene, CDR1 is SGHNT and CDR2 is YYREEE (reference sequence). The CDR3 spells CASGVGGNTEAFF. DNA of the CDR3: TGTGCCAGCGGTGTGGGGGGTAACACTGAAGCTTTCTTT.

The V call is TRBV3-1 (or the pseudogene TRBV3-2), the J call TRBJ1-6; 8 bases line up with TRBD1. This CDR3 is built from 19 residues. Germline V gene sequence: CDR1 LGHDT, CDR2 YNNKEL (reference sequence). The junction had 10 bases not matched to a gene; V was cut back by 0 bases and J by 3 bases. For the CDR3, the DNA is TGTGCCAGCAGCCAAGATCCGGGACAGGACCTCTTCTATAATTCACCCCTCCACTTT. Encoded protein: CASSQDPGQDLFYNSPLHF.

This clone came up once. The CDR3 sequence: CASRDSYSGNTIYF. The DNA for the CDR3 is TGTGCCAGCAGGGACAGTTACTCTGGAAACACCATATATTTT. V gene TRBV2 combines with J gene TRBJ1-3; possibly TRBD1 for D (6 bases). V was trimmed by 6 bases and J by 0 bases, leaving 9 bases between them. CDR1 and CDR2 from the germline V gene are SNHLY and FYNNEI. This CDR3 has 14 amino acids.